A selection of T cell receptor beta chains follows, all from one sample in a study of cytomegalovirus exposure and HLA in healthy donors. Clones were sequenced by immunoSEQ multiplex PCR, and TCRdb holds only the in-frame ones, with some missing. The repertoire has around 100,000 clones, roughly two thirds of them found once; the top ten carry over 2%. Sample: PBMCs. The receptors here all came from a woman in her 30s in good health and CMV-seronegative. The conserved cysteine and the conserved F or W are not part of the CDR3 here. Fields, in order: CDR3 protein, J gene, V gene.

CDR3aa: ASTDEGGRVNNEQF
j_gene: TRBJ2-1
v_gene: TRBV19

CDR3aa: ASSLAPQGTKETQY
j_gene: TRBJ2-5
v_gene: TRBV5-1

CDR3aa: ASSPLIAGAGTEAF
j_gene: TRBJ1-1
v_gene: TRBV18

CDR3aa: ASSIGRGSSNQPQH
j_gene: TRBJ1-5
v_gene: TRBV19

CDR3aa: ASSVGVREGPRGELF
j_gene: TRBJ2-2
v_gene: TRBV9

CDR3aa: ASSFSGGANTGELF
j_gene: TRBJ2-2
v_gene: TRBV2

CDR3aa: ASSPDLSVQY
j_gene: TRBJ2-4
v_gene: TRBV4-2

CDR3aa: SVDTGTSTDTQY
j_gene: TRBJ2-3
v_gene: TRBV29-1

CDR3aa: ASSLARGVNTGELF
j_gene: TRBJ2-2
v_gene: TRBV7-9

CDR3aa: ASSPGLAGLLEQY
j_gene: TRBJ2-7
v_gene: TRBV4-1

CDR3aa: ASSHPGQGLYEQY
j_gene: TRBJ2-7
v_gene: TRBV4-1

CDR3aa: AISEPGSNGYT
j_gene: TRBJ1-2
v_gene: TRBV10-3

CDR3aa: ASTHWGPTSGESYNEQF
j_gene: TRBJ2-1
v_gene: TRBV10-1

CDR3aa: ASSLGATGELF
j_gene: TRBJ2-2
v_gene: TRBV7-8

CDR3aa: ASTAGGLSYNEQF
j_gene: TRBJ2-1
v_gene: TRBV5-1

CDR3aa: ASSPSGRTYEQY
j_gene: TRBJ2-7
v_gene: TRBV6-5

CDR3aa: ASSVDPGLETQY
j_gene: TRBJ2-5
v_gene: TRBV9

CDR3aa: ASSQEGMGTVYEQY
j_gene: TRBJ2-7
v_gene: TRBV4-1

CDR3aa: ASSYYTGQTYNEQF
j_gene: TRBJ2-1
v_gene: TRBV6-5

CDR3aa: ASRGRQNSNQPQH
j_gene: TRBJ1-5
v_gene: TRBV19

CDR3aa: ASSDRTGQETQY
j_gene: TRBJ2-5
v_gene: TRBV2

CDR3aa: ASSQRAGFPDEQY
j_gene: TRBJ2-7
v_gene: TRBV4-3

CDR3aa: ASSDHKGQNQPQH
j_gene: TRBJ1-5
v_gene: TRBV25-1

CDR3aa: ASSGGTSGSSYNEQF
j_gene: TRBJ2-1
v_gene: TRBV6-1

CDR3aa: ASSLRGTDTQY
j_gene: TRBJ2-3
v_gene: TRBV5-4

CDR3aa: ASSWGTGITEAF
j_gene: TRBJ1-1
v_gene: TRBV5-1

CDR3aa: ASSWGASGYYEQY
j_gene: TRBJ2-7
v_gene: TRBV7-9